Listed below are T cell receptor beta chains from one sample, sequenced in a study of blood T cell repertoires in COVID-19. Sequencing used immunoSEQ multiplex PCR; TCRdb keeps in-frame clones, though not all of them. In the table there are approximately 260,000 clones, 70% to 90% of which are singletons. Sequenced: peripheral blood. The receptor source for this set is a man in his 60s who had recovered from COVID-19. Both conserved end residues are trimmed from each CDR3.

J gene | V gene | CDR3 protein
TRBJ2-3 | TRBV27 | ASSAPGLVTDTQY
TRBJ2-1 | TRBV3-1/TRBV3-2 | ASSQDLAFSSYNEQF
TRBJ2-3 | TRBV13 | ASGASGRWRDTQY
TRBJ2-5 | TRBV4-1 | ASSQTGTSGGVQETQY
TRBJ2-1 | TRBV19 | ASRLAGAANEQF
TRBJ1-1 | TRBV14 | ASSQESRNTEAF
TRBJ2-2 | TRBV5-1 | ATQISPGTSGSNTGELF
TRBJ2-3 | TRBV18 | ASSPGDYYTDTQY
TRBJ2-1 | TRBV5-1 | ASSLENGVYNEQF
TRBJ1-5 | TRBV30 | AWSVGGRQPQH
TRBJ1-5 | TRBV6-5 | ASSIGDSNQPQH
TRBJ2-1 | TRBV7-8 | ASSPGNYNEQF
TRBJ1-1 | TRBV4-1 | ASSRPGGMNTEAF
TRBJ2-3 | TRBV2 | ASSLVSTSDTQY
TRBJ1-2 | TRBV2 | ASSTGRINYGYT
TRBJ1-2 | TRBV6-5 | ASSYDGTSNYGYT
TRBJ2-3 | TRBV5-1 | ASRRLAGTTDTQY
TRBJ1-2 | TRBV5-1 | ASSLGRAIYGYT
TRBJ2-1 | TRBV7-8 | ASSPKDRGTYNEQF
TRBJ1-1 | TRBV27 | ASSRKPGPLTEAF
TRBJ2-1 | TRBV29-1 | SVSGSGNEQF
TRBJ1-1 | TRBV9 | ASSAGQGSNTEAF
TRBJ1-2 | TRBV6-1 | ASSEALRLANYGYT
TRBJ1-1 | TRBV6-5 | ASTPGRGPLTEAF
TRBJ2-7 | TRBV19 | ASSKDRGPGEQY
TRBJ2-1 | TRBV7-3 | ASSRDGLARNEQF
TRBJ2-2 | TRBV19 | ASSPTRTGGTGELF